One sample yielded the 10 T cell receptor beta chains listed below, sequenced in a study of blood T cell repertoires in COVID-19. Profiled with immunoSEQ multiplex PCR; TCRdb holds only in-frame clones, not every one. The sample shows about 270,000 clones, 82% of them seen only once. The sample comprised peripheral blood. The receptors derive from a young woman with acute or convalescent COVID-19.

The gene calls are TRBV19 and TRBJ1-3; tentative D call: TRBD1 (6 bases). Trimming pared 7 bases from V and 0 bases from J, leaving 13 bases between. Germline-derived CDR1 and CDR2 are LNHDA and SQIVND (reference sequence). The CDR3 length is 15 residues. In nucleotides, the CDR3 is TGTGCCAGTAACGCAGGGGCGAGCTCTGGAAACACCATATATTTT. Translating it yields CASNAGASSGNTIYF.

V is TRBV7-9 and J is TRBJ1-2, with 7 bases matching TRBD1. Germline CDR1 SEHNR, CDR2 FQNEAQ (reference sequence). The CDR3 covers 13 residues. The trim removed 8 bases at V and 8 bases at J, leaving 11 bases unmatched. CDR3 protein: CASGPTGVGGYTF. In nucleotides, the CDR3 is TGTGCCAGCGGCCCAACAGGGGTCGGGGGCTACACCTTC.

J is TRBJ2-1 and V is TRBV11-2, with TRBD2 matching over 11 bases. Trimming removed 0 bases from V and 5 bases from J; junction bases left unmatched: 3. Germline assignment: CDR1 SGHAT and CDR2 FQNNGV. There are 16 residues in the CDR3. As DNA, the CDR3 is TGTGCCAGCAGCTTAGACGGGACTAGCGGAGACAATGAGCAGTTCTTC. Its translation: CASSLDGTSGDNEQFF.

This chain links TRBV4-3 with TRBJ2-7; 9 bases agree with TRBD2. From germline, CDR1 is LGHNA and CDR2 YSLEER. CDR3 length: 15 amino acids. The V and J ends lost 1 base and 2 bases, in that order; junction bases with no gene match: 3. CDR3 loop: CASSQVLAGTYEQYF. CDR3 nucleotide sequence: TGCGCCAGCAGCCAAGTTCTAGCGGGAACCTACGAGCAGTACTTC.

The chain joins TRBV14 to TRBJ2-1; 11 bases match TRBD2. This CDR3 has 16 residues. V lost 5 bases to trimming and J lost 3 bases; unmatched junction nucleotides: 6. Per germline, CDR1 SGHDN and CDR2 FVKESK. CDR3 bases: TGTGCCAGCAGCGCGACCGGGACTAGCGGCTACAATGAGCAGTTCTTC. Protein sequence: CASSATGTSGYNEQFF.

The rearrangement joins TRBV6-1 to TRBJ2-7, with D possibly matching TRBD1 (5 bases). This CDR3 is built from 16 residues. The V gene's germline CDR1 is MNHNS and CDR2 SASEGT. The ends were cut back, 1 base at V and 3 bases at J, with 16 bases in the middle. The CDR3 nucleotides read TGTGCCAGCAGTGAAGGCCCCAACAGGTCCTTCTACGAGCAGTACTTC. Translated, it gives CASSEGPNRSFYEQYF.

The chain employs TRBV6-5 and TRBJ1-1; 8 bases map to TRBD1. In germline, CDR1 is MNHEY, CDR2 SVGAGI. CDR3 size: 16 residues. The V gene end was trimmed by 2 bases and the J gene end by 8 bases; junction bases not matched to a gene: 13. Here the CDR3 reads CASSYAPGQVLQEAFF. Here the CDR3 DNA reads TGTGCCAGCAGTTACGCCCCGGGACAGGTACTTCAGGAAGCTTTCTTT.

This CDR3 reads CASSPTRDRASEQYF. CDR3 bases: TGTGCCAGCAGTCCAACCCGGGACAGGGCGAGTGAGCAGTACTTC. V usage is TRBV28 and J usage is TRBJ2-7, with 9 bases aligning to TRBD1. J was trimmed by 7 bases and V by 5 bases; bases with no gene match: 12. Germline assignment: CDR1 MDHEN and CDR2 SYDVKM. The CDR3 is 15 amino acids.

The chain recombines TRBV2 with TRBJ1-4; D ambiguous. The V gene's germline CDR1 is SNHLY and CDR2 FYNNEI. V lost 7 bases and J lost 5, with 20 bases in between. The CDR3 loop spans 16 amino acids. CDR3 sequence: CASNGGLGSSNEKLFF. In DNA, the CDR3 is TGTGCCAGCAACGGAGGGTTGGGCAGCTCCAATGAAAAACTGTTTTTT.

V and J are TRBV4-3 and TRBJ1-4; D remains ambiguous. Germline CDR1 and CDR2: LGHNA and YSLEER. V was clipped by 0 bases and J by 8 bases, with 7 bases between them. The CDR3 totals 13 residues. For the CDR3, the DNA is TGCGCCAGCAGCCAAGATCTTTTCGAAAAACTGTTTTTT. It translates to CASSQDLFEKLFF.